This record covers a single T cell receptor (beta chain). The data belong to a study of T-cell memory formation after mild COVID-19. TCRdb re-called the 5' RACE reads with MiXCR, one entry per CDR3 protein. Of 65,000 to 100,000 distinct CDR3 sequences in the sample, over 10% were seen once. Sequenced sample: PBMCs or a T cell subset sorted from them (not recorded which). This clonotype was sampled from a man between 18 and 35 years old who had mild COVID-19 (a few samples of this study predate the infection). Cell type and time point are not known.

As DNA, the CDR3 is TGTGCCAGCAGCCGGGATTCTTATGGCTACACCTTC. Amino acids: CASSRDSYGYTF. The chain uses TRBV12-3 or TRBV12-4 and TRBJ1-2; D gene uncertain. This CDR3 region has 12 residues. V was cut by 6 bases and J by 5 bases, with 10 bases left in between.